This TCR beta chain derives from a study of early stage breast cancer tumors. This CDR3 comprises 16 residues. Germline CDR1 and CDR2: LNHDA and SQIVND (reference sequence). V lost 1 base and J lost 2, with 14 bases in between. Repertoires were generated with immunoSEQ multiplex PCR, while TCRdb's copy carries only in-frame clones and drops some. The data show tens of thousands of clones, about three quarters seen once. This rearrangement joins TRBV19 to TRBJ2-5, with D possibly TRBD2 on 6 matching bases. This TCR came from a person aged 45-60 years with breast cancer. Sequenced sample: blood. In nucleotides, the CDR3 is TGTGCCAGTAGTATAGGGGGGGTCGGAGAACAAGAGACCCAGTACTTC. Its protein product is CASSIGGVGEQETQYF.